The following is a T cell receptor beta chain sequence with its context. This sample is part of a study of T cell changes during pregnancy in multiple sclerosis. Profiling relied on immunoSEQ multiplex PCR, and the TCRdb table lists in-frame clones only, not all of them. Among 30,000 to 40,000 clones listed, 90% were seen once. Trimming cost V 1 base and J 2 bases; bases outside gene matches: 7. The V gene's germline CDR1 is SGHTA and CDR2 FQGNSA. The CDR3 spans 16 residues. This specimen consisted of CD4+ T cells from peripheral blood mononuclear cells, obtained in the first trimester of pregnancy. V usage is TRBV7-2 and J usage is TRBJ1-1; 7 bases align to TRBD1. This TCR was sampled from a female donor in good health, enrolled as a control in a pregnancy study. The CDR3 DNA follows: TGTGCCAGCAGCTTAGTTGGAACAGGGGCTAACACTGAAGCTTTCTTT. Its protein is CASSLVGTGANTEAFF.